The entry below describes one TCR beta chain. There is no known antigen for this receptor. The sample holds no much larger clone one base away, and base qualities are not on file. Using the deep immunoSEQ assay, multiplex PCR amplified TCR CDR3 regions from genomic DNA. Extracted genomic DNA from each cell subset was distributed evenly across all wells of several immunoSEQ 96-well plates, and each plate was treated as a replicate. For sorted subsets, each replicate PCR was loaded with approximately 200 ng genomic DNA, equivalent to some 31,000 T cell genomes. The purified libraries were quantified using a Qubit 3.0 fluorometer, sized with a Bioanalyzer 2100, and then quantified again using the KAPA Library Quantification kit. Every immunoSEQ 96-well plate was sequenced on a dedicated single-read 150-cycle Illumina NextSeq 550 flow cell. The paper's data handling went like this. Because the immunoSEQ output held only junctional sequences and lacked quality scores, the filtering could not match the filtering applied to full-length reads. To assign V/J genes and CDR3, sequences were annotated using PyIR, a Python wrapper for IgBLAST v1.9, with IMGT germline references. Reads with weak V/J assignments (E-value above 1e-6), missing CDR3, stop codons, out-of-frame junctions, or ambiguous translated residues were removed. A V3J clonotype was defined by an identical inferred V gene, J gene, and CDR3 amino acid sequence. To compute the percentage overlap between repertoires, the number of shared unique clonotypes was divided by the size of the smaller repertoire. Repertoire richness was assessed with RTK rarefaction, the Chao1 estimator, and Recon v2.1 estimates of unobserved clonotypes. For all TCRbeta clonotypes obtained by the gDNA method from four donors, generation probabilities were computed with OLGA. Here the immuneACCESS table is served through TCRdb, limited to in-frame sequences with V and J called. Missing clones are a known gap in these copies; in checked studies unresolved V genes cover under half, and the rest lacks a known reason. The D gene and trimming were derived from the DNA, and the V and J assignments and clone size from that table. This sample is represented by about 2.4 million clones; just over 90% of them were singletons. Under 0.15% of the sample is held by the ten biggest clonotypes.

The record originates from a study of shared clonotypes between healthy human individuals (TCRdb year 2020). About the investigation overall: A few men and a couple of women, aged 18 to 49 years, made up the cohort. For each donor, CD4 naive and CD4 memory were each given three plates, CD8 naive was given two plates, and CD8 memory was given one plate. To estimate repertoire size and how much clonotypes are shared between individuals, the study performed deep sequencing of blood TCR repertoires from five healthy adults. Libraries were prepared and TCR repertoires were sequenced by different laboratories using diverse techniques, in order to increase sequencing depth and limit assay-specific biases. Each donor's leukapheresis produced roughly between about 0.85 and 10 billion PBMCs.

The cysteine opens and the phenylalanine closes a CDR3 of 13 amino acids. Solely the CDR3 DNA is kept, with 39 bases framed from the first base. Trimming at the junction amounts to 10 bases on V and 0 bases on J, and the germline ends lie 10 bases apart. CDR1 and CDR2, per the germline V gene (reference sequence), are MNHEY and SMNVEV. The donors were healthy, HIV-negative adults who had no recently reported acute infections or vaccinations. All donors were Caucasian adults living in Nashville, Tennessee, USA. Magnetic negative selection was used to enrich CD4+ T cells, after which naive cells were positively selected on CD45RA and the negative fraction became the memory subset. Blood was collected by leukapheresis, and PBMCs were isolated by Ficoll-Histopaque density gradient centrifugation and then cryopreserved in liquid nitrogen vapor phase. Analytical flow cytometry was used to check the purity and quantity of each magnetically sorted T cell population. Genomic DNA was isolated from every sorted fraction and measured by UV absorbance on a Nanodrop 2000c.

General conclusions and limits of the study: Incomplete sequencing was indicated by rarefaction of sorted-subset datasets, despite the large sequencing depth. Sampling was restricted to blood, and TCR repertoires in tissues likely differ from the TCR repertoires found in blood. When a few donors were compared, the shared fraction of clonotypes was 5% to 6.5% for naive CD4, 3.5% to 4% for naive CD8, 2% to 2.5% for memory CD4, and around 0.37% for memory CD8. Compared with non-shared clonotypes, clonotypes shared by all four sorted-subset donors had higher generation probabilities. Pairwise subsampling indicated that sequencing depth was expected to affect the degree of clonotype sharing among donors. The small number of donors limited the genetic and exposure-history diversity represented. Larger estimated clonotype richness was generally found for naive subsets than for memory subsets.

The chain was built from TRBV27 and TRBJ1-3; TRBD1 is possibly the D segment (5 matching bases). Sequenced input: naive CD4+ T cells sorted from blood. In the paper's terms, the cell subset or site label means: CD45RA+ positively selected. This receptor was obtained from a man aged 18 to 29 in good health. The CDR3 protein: CAIKRGSGNTIYF. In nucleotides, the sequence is TGTGCCATCAAGAGGGGCTCTGGAAACACCATATATTTT.